The 7 T cell receptor beta chains below were found in one sample sequenced in a study of cytomegalovirus exposure and HLA in healthy donors. The PCR used 60 Vbeta and 13 Jbeta primers. The method was immunoSEQ multiplex PCR; TCRdb's version includes in-frame clones alone and lacks a portion of them. The repertoire has 74,000 or so clones, about 79% of them found once; the top ten carry 4.5% to 7%. The sequenced material came from PBMCs. These receptors came from a male donor in good health and CMV-seropositive.

This chain connects TRBV13 to TRBJ2-1; D unclear. Germline V gene data show CDR1 as PRHDT and CDR2 as FYEKMQ (reference sequence). Between the trimmed V and J ends, which lost 3 bases and 0 bases, there was a span of 15 bases. The CDR3 is made up of 17 amino acids. As DNA, the CDR3 is TGTGCCAGCAGCTTCCCTCCAACGGTGAACTCCTACAATGAGCAGTTCTTC. This codes for CASSFPPTVNSYNEQFF.

The chain carries TRBV6-1 and TRBJ2-7; 7 bases agree with TRBD1. The CDR3 is 14 residues long. V trimming: 4 bases; J trimming: 4 bases; junction bases outside the gene matches: 7. Germline values: CDR1 MNHNS, CDR2 SASEGT. CDR3 amino acids: CASSVTGTEYEQYF. The CDR3 region has the DNA TGTGCCAGCAGTGTCACCGGGACAGAGTACGAGCAGTACTTC.

This clone was picked up one time. The chain couples TRBV4-3 to TRBJ2-1, with 11 positions matching TRBD2. The trim removed 0 bases at V and 10 bases at J, leaving 5 bases unmatched. The V gene's germline CDR1 is LGHNA and CDR2 YSLEER. The CDR3 length is 15 residues. The CDR3 nucleotides are TGCGCCAGCAGCCAAGATTCTAGCGGGGGGCGCGAGCAGTTCTTC. Its translation: CASSQDSSGGREQFF.

The chain employs TRBV4-2 and TRBJ2-2, with 7 bases aligning to TRBD2. CDR3 length equals 17 residues. The J segment lost 5 bases and the V segment lost 0 bases, leaving 9 bases of the junction unmatched. The germline V gene encodes CDR1 LGHNA and CDR2 YNFKEQ. CDR3 amino acids: CASSQDLAGAKTGELFF. In nucleotides, the CDR3 is TGTGCCAGCAGCCAAGATCTGGCGGGAGCTAAAACCGGGGAGCTGTTTTTT.

This chain links TRBV30 with TRBJ1-5; possibly TRBD1 for D (6 bases). CDR1 GTSNPN and CDR2 SVGIG come from the germline V gene (reference sequence). The CDR3 spans 15 residues. V gave up 2 bases and J gave up 5 bases, with 16 bases separating them. The CDR3 loop reads CAWSNPGQQDQPQHF. In nucleotides, the CDR3 is TGTGCCTGGAGTAACCCGGGACAACAGGATCAGCCCCAGCATTTT.

This clone was detected only once. The V and J genes are TRBV4-2 and TRBJ2-3; D not certain. The CDR3 runs 15 residues. Germline V CDR1 and CDR2: LGHNA, YNFKEQ. Trimming cost V 6 bases and J 4 bases, with 17 bases left between them. In nucleotides, the CDR3 is TGTGCCAGCAGGATGGGCCTTTTATCGGCAGATACGCAGTATTTT. The encoded protein is CASRMGLLSADTQYF.

This clone showed up just a few times. The CDR3 here is CASSRRRFLAGGRFDEQFF. The CDR3 nucleotides read TGTGCCAGCAGCCGACGCCGTTTTCTAGCGGGAGGCAGGTTTGATGAGCAGTTCTTC. The rearrangement joins TRBV7-8 to TRBJ2-1, with TRBD2 matching 11 bases. Trimming cost V 5 bases and J 8 bases; bases outside gene matches: 20. From germline, CDR1 is SGHVS and CDR2 FQNEAQ. CDR3 length equals 19 residues.